One and the same sample provided the 20 T cell receptor beta chains below, sequenced in a study of cytomegalovirus exposure and HLA in healthy donors. Some clones are missing from TCRdb's copy, which holds only in-frame ones; the method was immunoSEQ multiplex PCR. This table has fewer than 250,000 clones, 83% appearing once. The source material was PBMCs. All receptors come from a woman between 18 and 29 years old in good health and CMV-seronegative.

V and J are TRBV2 and TRBJ2-2, with 8 bases aligning to TRBD1. J gave up 6 bases and V 11 bases, and 8 bases lay outside the gene matches. The length of the CDR3 is 13 residues. The germline gives CDR1 SNHLY, CDR2 FYNNEI. In DNA form, the CDR3 reads TGTGCCGGGAACAGGGGGAGGTCCGGGGAGCTGTTTTTT. This sequence encodes CAGNRGRSGELFF.

The rearrangement links TRBV6-5 to TRBJ2-3, with 9 bases aligning to TRBD2. This CDR3 region has 16 residues. Germline V lookup: CDR1 MNHEY, CDR2 SVGAGI. Germline trimming cut 0 bases from V and 2 bases from J; bases unmatched to any gene: 3. CDR3 sequence reads: CASSYSGLAITDTQYF. The CDR3 DNA is TGTGCCAGCAGTTACTCTGGACTAGCGATCACAGATACGCAGTATTTT.

This chain joins TRBV25-1 and TRBJ1-2; 8 nucleotides match TRBD1. J was trimmed by 8 bases and V by 3 bases; bases with no gene match: 14. The length of the CDR3 is 16 residues. Germline assignment: CDR1 MGHDK and CDR2 SYGVNS. The CDR3 nucleotides read TGTGCCAGCAGTGACCCGACAGGGGCTGATGTTAGAGGCTACACCTTC. Translation: CASSDPTGADVRGYTF.

The rearrangement joins TRBV27 to TRBJ2-2; the match to TRBD2 covers 9 bases. The J segment lost 7 bases and the V segment lost 6 bases, leaving 9 bases of the junction unmatched. Germline V gene sequence: CDR1 MNHEY, CDR2 SMNVEV (reference sequence). The CDR3 is made up of 15 amino acids. The CDR3 loop reads CASSWGGRADGELFF. CDR3 DNA sequence: TGTGCCAGCAGCTGGGGCGGGAGGGCCGACGGGGAGCTGTTTTTT.

As to this clone: Other DNA sequences in the sample encode the same CDR3. The CDR3: CASSPGRSYEQYF. The CDR3 nucleotides read TGTGCCAGCTCACCCGGCAGGTCCTACGAGCAGTACTTC. The chain employs TRBV18 and TRBJ2-7; D is uncertain. Trimming removed 3 bases from V and 1 base from J, with 7 bases in between. This CDR3 contains 13 residues. Germline V lookup: CDR1 KGHSH, CDR2 LQKENI.

Only a few counts were recorded for this clone. The chain has TRBV7-9 and TRBJ2-1, with D perhaps matching TRBD1 (5 bases). The V and J ends lost 6 bases and 8 bases respectively, with 8 bases between them. CDR1 is SEHNR and CDR2 is FQNEAQ in the germline V gene (reference sequence). This CDR3 is 11 amino acids long. The CDR3 sequence: CASSQGDEQFF. The CDR3 nucleotides are TGTGCCAGCAGTCAAGGGGATGAGCAGTTCTTC.

The rearrangement links TRBV2 to TRBJ1-3; 7 bases are shared with TRBD1. Germline trimming cut 4 bases from V and 3 bases from J; bases unmatched to any gene: 9. Germline values: CDR1 SNHLY, CDR2 FYNNEI. The CDR3 covers 16 residues. The CDR3 region has the DNA TGTGCCAGCAGTGGGACAGGCTCAACGTATGGAAACACCATATATTTT. It is translated as CASSGTGSTYGNTIYF.

The chain has TRBV2 and TRBJ1-5; a possible D gene is TRBD1 (5 bases). Germline loops: CDR1 SNHLY, CDR2 FYNNEI. V was cut by 9 bases and J by 4 bases, with 13 bases left in between. This CDR3 is built from 13 residues. CDR3 nucleotides: TGTGCCAGTAACCGACAGATAAATCAGCCCCAGCATTTT. Translation: CASNRQINQPQHF.

In this sample, this clone turned up once. The CDR3 reads CASSPHQGDEQFF. The CDR3 bases are TGTGCCAGCAGTCCCCACCAGGGGGATGAGCAGTTCTTC. The V gene is TRBV28, the J gene TRBJ2-1; 7 positions match TRBD1. Germline CDR1 is MDHEN and CDR2 is SYDVKM. There are 13 residues in the CDR3. The trim removed 5 bases at V and 8 bases at J, leaving 6 bases unmatched.

The V and J genes are TRBV9 and TRBJ2-7; tentative D call: TRBD2 (7 bases). Germline assignment: CDR1 SGDLS and CDR2 YYNGEE. The CDR3 length is 15 residues. V shed 1 base and J shed 6 bases, with 17 bases lying between them. CDR3 amino acids: CASSVLPGEGSEQYF. CDR3 bases: TGTGCCAGCAGCGTACTCCCAGGGGAGGGCTCCGAGCAGTACTTC.

This chain joins TRBV6-1 and TRBJ2-3; unclear D gene. CDR1 and CDR2 from the germline V gene are MNHNS and SASEGT. This CDR3 region has 15 residues. Trimming removed 1 base at V and 0 bases at J, with 8 bases between. CDR3 sequence: CASSEGLRSTDTQYF. CDR3 DNA: TGTGCCAGCAGTGAAGGGCTAAGGAGCACAGATACGCAGTATTTT.

This clone appeared many times. The chain carries TRBV15 and TRBJ2-7; the D gene could be TRBD1 or TRBD2 (5 bases each). CDR3 length equals 14 residues. The V end was cut by 5 bases, the J end by 3 bases, with 14 bases between. CDR1 and CDR2 (germline): LNHNV, YYDKDF (reference sequence). The CDR3 spells CATSFEVGGYEQYF. The CDR3 bases are TGTGCCACCAGCTTCGAGGTTGGGGGCTACGAGCAGTACTTC. The whole variable domain, filled in from reference TRBV15 and TRBJ2-7, reads DAMVIQNPRYQVTQFGKPVTLSCSQTLNHNVMYWYQQKSSQAPKLLFHYYDKDFNNEADTPDNFQSRRPNTSFCFLDIRSPGLGDTAMYLCATSFEVGGYEQYFGPGTRLTVT.

In DNA form, the CDR3 reads TGTGCCAGCAGGTCGGACGGGTATGGAGCTTTCTTT. This encodes CASRSDGYGAFF. V and J are TRBV28 and TRBJ1-1; D remains ambiguous. The V gene lost 6 bases and the J gene lost 10 bases, with 15 bases spanning the gap. The V gene's germline CDR1 is MDHEN and CDR2 SYDVKM. The CDR3 consists of 12 residues. Looking up the rest from reference TRBV28 and TRBJ1-1 gives the full variable domain: DVKVTQSSRYLVKRTGEKVFLECVQDMDHENMFWYRQDPGLGLRLIYFSYDVKMKEKGDIPEGYSVSREKKERFSLILESASTNQTSMYLCASRSDGYGAFFGQGTRLTVV.

This chain uses TRBV5-1 with TRBJ2-1, with 8 bases fitting TRBD2. Trimming at V came to 3 bases and at J to 8 bases, leaving 10 bases not matched to a gene. This CDR3 contains 15 residues. Germline-derived CDR1 and CDR2 are SGHRS and YFSETQ. CDR3 DNA sequence: TGCGCCAGCAGCTCGCCTGACGGGAGGGTAGATGAGCAGTTCTTC. Translated, it gives CASSSPDGRVDEQFF.

Points on this clone: Other DNA sequences from this sample encode an identical CDR3 as well. The V gene is TRBV2, the J gene TRBJ1-1, with D maybe TRBD1 (5 bases). Germline CDR1 SNHLY, CDR2 FYNNEI. Between the trimmed V and J ends, which lost 4 bases and 3 bases, there was a span of 9 bases. There are 13 residues in the CDR3. The CDR3 region is CASSGQSYTEAFF. The DNA for the CDR3 is TGTGCCAGCAGTGGACAGTCGTACACTGAAGCTTTCTTT.

This chain joins TRBV15 and TRBJ2-5; 10 bases agree with TRBD2. Germline V lookup: CDR1 LNHNV, CDR2 YYDKDF (reference sequence). The ends lost 0 bases at V and 5 bases at J; junction bases unmatched: 6. The CDR3 has 16 amino acids. CDR3 region: CATSREAAGGRETQYF. DNA of the CDR3: TGTGCCACCAGCAGAGAGGCAGCGGGAGGGAGGGAGACCCAGTACTTC.

The J gene is TRBJ2-7, the V gene TRBV4-2, with a possible D match to TRBD1 (5 bases). The CDR3 spans 12 residues. With 0 bases removed from V and 12 bases from J, the gap between germline ends came to 12 bases. Looked up from germline, CDR1 is LGHNA and CDR2 is YNFKEQ. The CDR3 nucleotides are TGTGCCAGCAGCCAAGATAGCAGGGATCCGTACTTC. Translated: CASSQDSRDPYF.

This rearrangement joins TRBV6-5 to TRBJ2-6; perhaps TRBD1 as D (5 bases). This CDR3 spans 16 amino acids. Trimming took off 4 bases at V and 0 bases at J, with 10 bases between the two ends. Germline CDR1 MNHEY, CDR2 SVGAGI. The CDR3 DNA follows: TGTGCCAGCAGTTTTTACAGGCCCTCTGGGGCCAACGTCCTGACTTTC. The encoded protein is CASSFYRPSGANVLTF.

The V call is TRBV27, the J call TRBJ1-2; D might be TRBD1 (6 bases). CDR3 length: 14 residues. From germline, CDR1 is MNHEY and CDR2 SMNVEV (reference sequence). V shed 3 bases and J shed 7 bases, with 15 bases lying between them. CDR3 loop: CASSLVQGGSGYTF. The CDR3 nucleotides read TGTGCCAGCAGTTTGGTACAGGGAGGAAGTGGCTACACCTTC.

The chain is built from TRBV5-1 and TRBJ2-7; D is perhaps TRBD2 (6 bases). Looked up from germline, CDR1 is SGHRS and CDR2 is YFSETQ. CDR3 length equals 16 residues. Trimming stripped 0 bases from V and 2 bases from J, with 15 bases between. The CDR3 region has the DNA TGCGCCAGCAGCTTGGAAGCTAGCGCTATCACCTACGAGCAGTACTTC. This sequence encodes CASSLEASAITYEQYF.